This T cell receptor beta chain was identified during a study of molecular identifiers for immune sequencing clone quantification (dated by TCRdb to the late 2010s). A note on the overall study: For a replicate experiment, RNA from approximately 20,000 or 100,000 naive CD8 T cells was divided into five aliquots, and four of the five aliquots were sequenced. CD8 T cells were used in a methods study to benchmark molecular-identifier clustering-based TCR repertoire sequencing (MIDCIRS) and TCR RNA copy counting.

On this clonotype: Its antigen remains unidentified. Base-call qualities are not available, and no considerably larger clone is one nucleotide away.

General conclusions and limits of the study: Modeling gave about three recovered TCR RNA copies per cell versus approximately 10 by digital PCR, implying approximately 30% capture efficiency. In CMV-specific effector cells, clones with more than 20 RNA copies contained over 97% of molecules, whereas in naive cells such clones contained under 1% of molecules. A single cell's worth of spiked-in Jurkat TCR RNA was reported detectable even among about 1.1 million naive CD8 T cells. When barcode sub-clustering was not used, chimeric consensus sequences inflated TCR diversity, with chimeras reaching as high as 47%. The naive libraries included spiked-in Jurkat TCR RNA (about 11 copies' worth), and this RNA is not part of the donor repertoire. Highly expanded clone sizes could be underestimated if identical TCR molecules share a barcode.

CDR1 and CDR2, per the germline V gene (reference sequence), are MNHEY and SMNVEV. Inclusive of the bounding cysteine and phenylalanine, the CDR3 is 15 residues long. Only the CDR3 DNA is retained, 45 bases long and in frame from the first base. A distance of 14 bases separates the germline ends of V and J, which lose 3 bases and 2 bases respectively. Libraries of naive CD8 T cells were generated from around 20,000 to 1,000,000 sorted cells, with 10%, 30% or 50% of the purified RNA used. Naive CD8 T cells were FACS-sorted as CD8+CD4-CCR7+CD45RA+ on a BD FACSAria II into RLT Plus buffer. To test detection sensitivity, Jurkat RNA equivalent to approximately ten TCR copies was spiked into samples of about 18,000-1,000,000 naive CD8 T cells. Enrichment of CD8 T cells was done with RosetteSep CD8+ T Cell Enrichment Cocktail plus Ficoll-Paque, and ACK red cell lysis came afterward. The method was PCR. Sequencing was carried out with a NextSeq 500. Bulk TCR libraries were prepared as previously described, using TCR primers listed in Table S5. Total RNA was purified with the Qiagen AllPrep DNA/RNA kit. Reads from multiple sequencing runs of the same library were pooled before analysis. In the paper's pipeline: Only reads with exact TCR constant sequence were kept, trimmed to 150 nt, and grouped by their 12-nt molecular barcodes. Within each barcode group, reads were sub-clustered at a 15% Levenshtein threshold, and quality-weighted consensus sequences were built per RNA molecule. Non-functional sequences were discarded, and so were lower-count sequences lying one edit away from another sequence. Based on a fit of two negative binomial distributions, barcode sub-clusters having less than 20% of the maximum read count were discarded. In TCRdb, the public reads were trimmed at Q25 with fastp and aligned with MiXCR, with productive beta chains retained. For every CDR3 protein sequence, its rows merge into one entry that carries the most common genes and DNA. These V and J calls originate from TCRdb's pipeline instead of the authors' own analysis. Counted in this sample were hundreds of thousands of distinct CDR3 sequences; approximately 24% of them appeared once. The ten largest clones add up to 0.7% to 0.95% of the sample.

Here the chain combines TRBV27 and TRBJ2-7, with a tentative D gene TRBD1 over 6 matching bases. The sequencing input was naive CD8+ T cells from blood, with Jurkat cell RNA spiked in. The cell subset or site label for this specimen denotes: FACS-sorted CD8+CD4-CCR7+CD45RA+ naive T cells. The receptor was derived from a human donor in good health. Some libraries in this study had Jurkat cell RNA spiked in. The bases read TGTGCCAGCAGTTTTGGGGGCGGAGTGACCTACGAGCAGTACTTC. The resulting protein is CASSFGGGVTYEQYF.